Listed below are T cell receptor beta chains from one sample, sequenced in a study of radiation and T cells in renal cell carcinoma. Produced via immunoSEQ multiplex PCR; TCRdb's table is partial and in-frame only. The profile shows 150,000 to 200,000 clones, less than 90% of them singletons. The material was blood, obtained from a patient whose treatment included radiotherapy and nephrectomy. Receptors were obtained from a woman aged 50 to 65 with renal cell carcinoma. CDR3s include the opening cysteine and the closing phenylalanine or tryptophan. The D gene is left open where the match is weak. Clone size is given for some rows only: seen once, a few or many times, or a class if the clone is expanded.

TGTGCCAGCAGCTTCCGCGGCGAGGATACGCAGTATTTT | CASSFRGEDTQYF | TRBV7-3 | NA | NA | TRBJ2-3
TGTGCCAGCAGCTTTCGCCCGAATGAAAAACTGTTTTTT | CASSFRPNEKLFF | TRBV7-6 | NA | NA | TRBJ1-4
TGCAGTGCCGTACCAGGAGAGACCCAGTACTTC | CSAVPGETQYF | TRBV20-1 | once | NA | TRBJ2-5
TGTGCCAGCAGCTTAGATTTGGGGAACACCGGGGAGCTGTTTTTT | CASSLDLGNTGELFF | TRBV7-9 | NA | NA | TRBJ2-2
TGCGCCAGCACCCCGATTCCGGGACAGGGATTGCAAAAGCAGTTCTTC | CASTPIPGQGLQKQFF | TRBV5-1 | NA | TRBD1 | TRBJ2-1
TGTGCCAGCAGTGCCAGGGGGGCCAACGTCCTGACTTTC | CASSARGANVLTF | TRBV6-1 | NA | NA | TRBJ2-6
TGTGCCAGTAGTATAGCACAGGGAAACACCGGGGAGCTGTTTTTT | CASSIAQGNTGELFF | TRBV19 | NA | NA | TRBJ2-2
TGCGCCAGCAGCCAAGGGACAGGCGTGCCCTATGGCTACACCTTC | CASSQGTGVPYGYTF | TRBV4-3 | NA | TRBD1 | TRBJ1-2
TGTGCCAGCAGCTTAGAACAGCTGAACACTGAAGCTTTCTTT | CASSLEQLNTEAFF | TRBV7-9 | NA | NA | TRBJ1-1
TGTGCCAGCAGGGTCACAGGCCACAATCAGCCCCAGCATTTT | CASRVTGHNQPQHF | TRBV2 | NA | NA | TRBJ1-5
TGCGCCAGCAGCCAAGGGTCAGCTAGCGCAAATGAGCAGTTCTTC | CASSQGSASANEQFF | TRBV4-1 | NA | NA | TRBJ2-1
TGTGCCACCAGCAGAGGAATAGCGGGGGGCCAAGGCAATGAGCAGTTCTTC | CATSRGIAGGQGNEQFF | TRBV15 | once | TRBD2 | TRBJ2-1
TGTGCCAGCAGACTAGCGGGGGGGCCCAATGAGCAGTTCTTC | CASRLAGGPNEQFF | TRBV6-1 | NA | TRBD2 | TRBJ2-1
TGTGCCAGCAGTATCCGGAGGGGACTCACAGATACGCAGTATTTT | CASSIRRGLTDTQYF | TRBV7-2 | NA | NA | TRBJ2-3
TGTGCCAGCAGCTTTAGGCCCCAAACGCCGGCCGAGCAGTACTTC | CASSFRPQTPAEQYF | TRBV5-8 | once | NA | TRBJ2-7
TGTGCCAGCAGCTTAGCTGGGGCAGATACGCAGTATTTT | CASSLAGADTQYF | TRBV7-9 | NA | NA | TRBJ2-3
TGTGCCAGTAGTATGGGGGCAGACTATGGCTACACCTTC | CASSMGADYGYTF | TRBV19 | NA | NA | TRBJ1-2
TGTGCCAGCAGTTACACTTTTACCTACGAGCAGTACTTC | CASSYTFTYEQYF | TRBV6-6 | NA | NA | TRBJ2-7
TGTGCCAGCAGCCCCCAGACAGGGCTAACAGGAGGCTACACCTTC | CASSPQTGLTGGYTF | TRBV5-4 | NA | TRBD1 | TRBJ1-2
TGTGCCAGCAGTGCGGCTAGCGGGGTCCTCCAAGAGACCCAGTACTTC | CASSAASGVLQETQYF | TRBV2 | NA | TRBD2 | TRBJ2-5
TGTGCCAGCGGCCGTAGAGGAGACACCGGGGGCAATGAGCAGTTCTTC | CASGRRGDTGGNEQFF | TRBV5-6 | NA | NA | TRBJ2-1
TGCGCCAGCAGCTCCGGGACGGGGAACACTGAAGCTTTCTTT | CASSSGTGNTEAFF | TRBV5-1 | NA | NA | TRBJ1-1
TGTGCCAGCAAATCGGGGTTCAGTCAGCCCCAGCATTTT | CASKSGFSQPQHF | TRBV2 | NA | NA | TRBJ1-5
TGTGCCTGGAGTGTGACTGCGATAGCAGATAATTCACCCCTCCACTTT | CAWSVTAIADNSPLHF | TRBV30 | NA | NA | TRBJ1-6
TGTGCCACCAGCAGACAAAAGGGGTACAATGAGCAGTTCTTC | CATSRQKGYNEQFF | TRBV15 | NA | NA | TRBJ2-1
TGTGCCAGCAGCCGACACGAGGTAGCGGGGGGGCAAGGGCAGTACTTC | CASSRHEVAGGQGQYF | TRBV14 | NA | TRBD2 | TRBJ2-7
TGTGCCAGTAGTATCCAGGGGCAGGGCGATTTGTTTGGCTACACCTTC | CASSIQGQGDLFGYTF | TRBV19 | NA | NA | TRBJ1-2
TGTGCCAGCAGCTTTGTCGGGCAGCCCCAGCATTTT | CASSFVGQPQHF | TRBV13 | NA | NA | TRBJ1-5
TGTGCCAGCAGTGAGCGGGGTCGCACAGATACGCAGTATTTT | CASSERGRTDTQYF | TRBV25-1 | NA | NA | TRBJ2-3
TGTGCTAGCACCCTCGGCAATCCCAACACCGGGGAGCTGTTTTTT | CASTLGNPNTGELFF | TRBV7-7 | NA | NA | TRBJ2-2
TGTGCCAGCAGCTACCGACAGGGAGAATACTCTGAAGCTTTCTTT | CASSYRQGEYSEAFF | TRBV5-5 | NA | TRBD1 | TRBJ1-1
TGTGCCAGCAGCGCCGGGGGGGAGGTTTACGAGCAGTACTTC | CASSAGGEVYEQYF | TRBV9 | once | TRBD2 | TRBJ2-7
TGTGCCAGCAGCTCCCCATCGGGGCTGAACACTGAAGCTTTCTTT | CASSSPSGLNTEAFF | TRBV7-6 | NA | NA | TRBJ1-1
TGTGCCAGTAGTACAGGGAGAGGAGCCAAAAACATTCAGTACTTC | CASSTGRGAKNIQYF | TRBV19 | NA | NA | TRBJ2-4
TGTGCCAGCTCACCCACAGGGCGCACTGAAGCTTTCTTT | CASSPTGRTEAFF | TRBV18 | NA | NA | TRBJ1-1
TGTGCCAGCTATGGGGACGGACAGGGATTACGCGAAGCTTTCTTT | CASYGDGQGLREAFF | TRBV2 | NA | TRBD1 | TRBJ1-1
TGCGCCAGCAGCCAACGAGTCGGGACAGGAGGGTACAATGAGCAGTTCTTC | CASSQRVGTGGYNEQFF | TRBV4-1 | few | TRBD1 | TRBJ2-1
TGTGCCAGCAGTTACTCGAGGGGAAATGAGCAGTTCTTC | CASSYSRGNEQFF | TRBV6-6 | NA | NA | TRBJ2-1
TGTGCCAGCAGCCAACCCGGGACAGTCGGCTCCTACGAGCAGTACTTC | CASSQPGTVGSYEQYF | TRBV4-2 | few | TRBD1 | TRBJ2-7
TGTGCCAGCAGTGACAGGGGCTCCTACGAGCAGTACTTC | CASSDRGSYEQYF | TRBV6-5 | NA | TRBD1 | TRBJ2-7
TGTGCCAGCAGCCGACTAGCGGGGTTAGGTGCAGATACGCAGTATTTT | CASSRLAGLGADTQYF | TRBV7-3 | once | TRBD2 | TRBJ2-3
TGTGCCAGCAGCGGAGACGGCTACGAGCAGTACTTC | CASSGDGYEQYF | TRBV9 | few | NA | TRBJ2-7
TGTGCCAGCAGCTTAAGTCGGGGCTACGAGCAGTACTTC | CASSLSRGYEQYF | TRBV11-3 | NA | NA | TRBJ2-7
TGTGCCAGCCCTAAAGGGACAGGGCCTAACGAGCAGTACTTC | CASPKGTGPNEQYF | TRBV6-4 | NA | TRBD1 | TRBJ2-7
TGCGCCAGCAGGGAGGTGACTAGGGAGACCGGGGAGCTGTTTTTT | CASREVTRETGELFF | TRBV5-1 | NA | NA | TRBJ2-2
TGCGCCAGCAGCTTGTTGGGGACAGGGAAGAATCAGCCCCAGCATTTT | CASSLLGTGKNQPQHF | TRBV5-1 | NA | TRBD1 | TRBJ1-5
TGTGCCAGCAGTTGGGGAGTCGCGGGCGGGGAGCTGTTTTTT | CASSWGVAGGELFF | TRBV27 | once | NA | TRBJ2-2